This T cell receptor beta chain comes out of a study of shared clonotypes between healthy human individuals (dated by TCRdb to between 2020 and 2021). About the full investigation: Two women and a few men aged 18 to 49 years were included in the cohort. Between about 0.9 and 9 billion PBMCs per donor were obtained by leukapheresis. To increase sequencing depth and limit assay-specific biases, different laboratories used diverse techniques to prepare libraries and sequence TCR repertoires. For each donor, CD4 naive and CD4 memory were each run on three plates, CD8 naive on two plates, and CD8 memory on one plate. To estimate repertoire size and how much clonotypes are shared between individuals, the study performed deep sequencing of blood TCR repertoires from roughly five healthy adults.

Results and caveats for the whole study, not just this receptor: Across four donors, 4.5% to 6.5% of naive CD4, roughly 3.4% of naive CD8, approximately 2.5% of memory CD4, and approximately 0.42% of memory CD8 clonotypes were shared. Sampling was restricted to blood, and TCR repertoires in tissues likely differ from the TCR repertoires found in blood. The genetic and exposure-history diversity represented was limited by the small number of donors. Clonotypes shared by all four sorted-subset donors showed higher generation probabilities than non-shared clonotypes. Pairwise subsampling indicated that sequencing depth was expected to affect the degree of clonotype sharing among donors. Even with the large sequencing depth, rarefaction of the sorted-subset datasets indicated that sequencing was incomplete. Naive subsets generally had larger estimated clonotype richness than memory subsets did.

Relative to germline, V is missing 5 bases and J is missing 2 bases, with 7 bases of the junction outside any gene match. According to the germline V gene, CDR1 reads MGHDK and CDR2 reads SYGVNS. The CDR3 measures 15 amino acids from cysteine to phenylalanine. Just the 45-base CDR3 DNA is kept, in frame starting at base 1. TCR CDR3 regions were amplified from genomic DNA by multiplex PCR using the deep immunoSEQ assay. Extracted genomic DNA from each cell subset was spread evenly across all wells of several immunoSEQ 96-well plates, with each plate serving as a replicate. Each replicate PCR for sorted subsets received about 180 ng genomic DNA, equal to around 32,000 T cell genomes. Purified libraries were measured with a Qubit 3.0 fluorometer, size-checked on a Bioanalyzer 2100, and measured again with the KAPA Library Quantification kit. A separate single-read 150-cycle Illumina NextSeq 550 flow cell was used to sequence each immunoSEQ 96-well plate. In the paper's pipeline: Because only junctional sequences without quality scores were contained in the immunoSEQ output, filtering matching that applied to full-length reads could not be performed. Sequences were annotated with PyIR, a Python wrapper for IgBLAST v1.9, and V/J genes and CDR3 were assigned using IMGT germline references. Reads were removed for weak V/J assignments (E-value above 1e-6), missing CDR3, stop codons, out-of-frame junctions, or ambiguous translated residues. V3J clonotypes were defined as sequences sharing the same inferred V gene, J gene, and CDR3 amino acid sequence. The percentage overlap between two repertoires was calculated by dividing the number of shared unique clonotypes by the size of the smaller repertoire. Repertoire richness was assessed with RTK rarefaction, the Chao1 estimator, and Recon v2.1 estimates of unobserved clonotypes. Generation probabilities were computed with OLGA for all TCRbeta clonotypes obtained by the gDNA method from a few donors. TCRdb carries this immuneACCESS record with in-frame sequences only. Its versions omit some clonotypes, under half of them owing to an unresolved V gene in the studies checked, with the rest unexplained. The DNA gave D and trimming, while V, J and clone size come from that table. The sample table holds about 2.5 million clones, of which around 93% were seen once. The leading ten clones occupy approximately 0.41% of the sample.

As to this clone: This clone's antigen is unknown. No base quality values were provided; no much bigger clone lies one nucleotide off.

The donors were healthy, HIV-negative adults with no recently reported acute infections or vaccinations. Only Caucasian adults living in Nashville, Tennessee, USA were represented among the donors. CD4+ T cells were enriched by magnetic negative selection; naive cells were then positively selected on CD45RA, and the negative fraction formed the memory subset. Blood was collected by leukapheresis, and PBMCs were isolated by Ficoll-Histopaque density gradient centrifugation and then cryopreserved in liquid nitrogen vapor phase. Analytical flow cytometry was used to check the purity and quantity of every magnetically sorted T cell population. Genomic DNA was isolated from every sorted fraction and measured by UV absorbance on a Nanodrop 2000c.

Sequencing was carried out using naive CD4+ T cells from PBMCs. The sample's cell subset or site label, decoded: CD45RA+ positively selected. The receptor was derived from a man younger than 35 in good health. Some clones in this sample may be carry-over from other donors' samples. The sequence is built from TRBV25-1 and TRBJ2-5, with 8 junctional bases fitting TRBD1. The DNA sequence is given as TGTGCCAGCAGTCCCCGGACAGGGTATCAAGAGACCCAGTACTTC. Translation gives CASSPRTGYQETQYF.